This record looks at one T cell receptor beta chain sequence and its context. The germline gives CDR1 LNHDA, CDR2 SQIVND (reference sequence). The CDR3 is made up of 17 amino acids. Trimming took off 3 bases at V and 7 bases at J, with 22 bases between the two ends. This sample was included in a study of T cell repertoires in MIS-A myocarditis. Profiled with immunoSEQ multiplex PCR; TCRdb holds only in-frame clones, not every one. The table records about 10,000 clones, roughly 91% of them present only once. V is TRBV19 and J is TRBJ1-3; the D gene is possibly TRBD1 (5 bases). The sequenced sample consisted of thoracic lymph node tissue obtained at autopsy. The TCR originated in a man in his late teens or twenties with fulminant myocarditis from multisystem inflammatory syndrome in adults (MIS-A) after COVID-19. The CDR3, as DNA: TGTGCCAGTAGTATTCCAGGGATGATTGGGCCTCGGAACACCATATATTTT. Translation gives CASSIPGMIGPRNTIYF.